The 21 T cell receptor beta chains below were found in one sample sequenced in a study of radiotherapy plus CTLA-4 blockade in lung cancer. Here immunoSEQ multiplex PCR was the method, and the copy in TCRdb shows in-frame clones only, minus some. The sample shows roughly 110,000 clones, around 85% of them seen only once. The input for sequencing was peripheral blood, taken from a patient treated with radiotherapy plus ipilimumab. Source of these receptors: a human donor with non-small cell lung cancer that progressed on radiotherapy plus ipilimumab. Some clones in this sample may be carry-over from other donors' samples.

V gene TRBV2 combines with J gene TRBJ2-1; the D gene could be TRBD1 or TRBD2 (5 bases each). CDR1 and CDR2 from the germline V gene are SNHLY and FYNNEI. The CDR3 has 16 amino acids. The ends were cut back, 2 bases at V and 0 bases at J, with 11 bases in the middle. This chain's CDR3 is CASSETGTSSYNEQFF. DNA for the CDR3: TGTGCCAGCAGTGAAACCGGGACGAGCTCCTACAATGAGCAGTTCTTC.

V gene TRBV5-6 combines with J gene TRBJ1-5; D may be TRBD1 (5 bases). CDR1 and CDR2 (germline): SGHDT, YYEEEE. The CDR3 is made up of 15 amino acids. V lost 4 bases and J 0 bases, leaving 11 bases between the germline ends. CDR3 coding DNA: TGTGCCAGCAGCCGGCTGGGGGTTAGCAATCAGCCCCAGCATTTT. Translated: CASSRLGVSNQPQHF.

Concerning this clone: The junction does not match germline at one end; this may be a read error. This chain links TRBV6-5 with TRBJ2-3; 14 nucleotides match TRBD2. This CDR3 has 13 residues. CDR1 is MNHEY and CDR2 is SVGAGI in the germline V gene. This chain's CDR3 is CASSYSGLAGGVF. The CDR3, as DNA: TGTGCCAGCAGTTACTCTGGACTAGCGGGGGGTGTTTTT.

J is TRBJ1-1 and V is TRBV9; TRBD1 might be the D (6 bases). The CDR3 has 12 residues. V shed 3 bases and J shed 8 bases, with 11 bases lying between them. Germline loops: CDR1 SGDLS, CDR2 YYNGEE. The CDR3 bases are TGTGCCAGCAGCGCCGGGACATTAGAAGCTTTCTTT. This translates into CASSAGTLEAFF.

The gene calls are TRBV5-4 and TRBJ2-5; 8 nucleotides align to TRBD2. V lost 3 bases to trimming and J lost 5 bases; unmatched junction nucleotides: 9. CDR1 and CDR2 (germline): SGHNT, YYREEE (reference sequence). The length of the CDR3 is 15 residues. CDR3 coding DNA: TGTGCCAGCAGCTCAAGATCGGGGGGGCCCGAGACCCAGTACTTC. It yields the protein CASSSRSGGPETQYF.

In regard to this clone: Other nucleotide sequences from this sample produce the same CDR3. The chain recombines TRBV7-3 with TRBJ2-1; D is ambiguous. The CDR3 length is 13 residues. The ends were cut back, 2 bases at V and 5 bases at J, with 7 bases in the middle. Germline CDR1 is SGHTA and CDR2 is FQGTGA. The CDR3 DNA reads TGTGCCAGCAGCTTAGGGCAGAACAATGAGCAGTTCTTC. This gives the protein CASSLGQNNEQFF.

This clone was seen a handful of times. The J gene is TRBJ1-1, the V gene TRBV27; possibly TRBD1 for D (6 bases). The CDR3 covers 18 residues. Germline V gives CDR1 MNHEY, CDR2 SMNVEV (reference sequence). Trimming cost V 0 bases and J 6 bases, with 23 bases left between them. Here the CDR3 DNA reads TGTGCCAGCAGTTTATCGAGCTTTCTGGGGGCTCTTGAACCTGAAGCTTTCTTT. As protein: CASSLSSFLGALEPEAFF.

This clone appeared a few times. The chain carries TRBV14 and TRBJ2-1, with D unresolved. This CDR3 has 12 residues. Trimming removed 5 bases from V and 9 bases from J, with 11 bases in between. The germline gives CDR1 SGHDN, CDR2 FVKESK. CDR3 region: CASSKRVGEQFF. CDR3 sequence (DNA): TGTGCCAGCAGCAAAAGAGTGGGTGAGCAGTTCTTC.

V usage is TRBV5-6 and J usage is TRBJ1-1; 8 bases are shared with TRBD1. V lost 6 bases and J lost 3; bases outside the gene matches: 10. This CDR3 is built from 15 residues. The germline CDR1 and CDR2 sequences are SGHDT and YYEEEE. The CDR3 DNA reads as TGTGCCAGCACTGCAACAGGGGGATCTGACACTGAAGCTTTCTTT. Its protein is CASTATGGSDTEAFF.

This sequence joins TRBV5-1 and TRBJ2-3, with no clear D. Germline V CDR1 and CDR2: SGHRS, YFSETQ. Trimming stripped 0 bases from V and 0 bases from J, with 14 bases between. The length of the CDR3 is 17 residues. The CDR3, as DNA: TGCGCCAGCAGCTTGGCCATGGGTACCTCTAGCACAGATACGCAGTATTTT. This sequence encodes CASSLAMGTSSTDTQYF.

This chain uses TRBV9 with TRBJ2-7; weak D call: TRBD2 (5 bases). V was pared by 0 bases and J by 4 bases, with 14 bases between. The germline CDR1 and CDR2 sequences are SGDLS and YYNGEE. This CDR3 comprises 15 residues. The CDR3 DNA follows: TGTGCCAGCAGCGTAGGAGGGATGAGAGGGTACGAGCAGTACTTC. Amino acid sequence: CASSVGGMRGYEQYF.

This chain uses TRBV7-9 with TRBJ1-1; D gene ambiguous. V lost 4 bases, J lost 0 bases, and 18 bases lay in between. Germline V gene lookup returns CDR1 SEHNR and CDR2 FQNEAQ (reference sequence). CDR3 length: 17 residues. CDR3 in amino acids: CASSSLPPSHMNTEAFF. CDR3 nucleotides: TGTGCCAGCAGCTCACTCCCCCCTTCACACATGAACACTGAAGCTTTCTTT.

The rearrangement uses TRBV6-6 and TRBJ1-4, with 10 bases lining up with TRBD1. The CDR3 has 13 amino acids. Germline values: CDR1 MNHNY, CDR2 SVGAGI (reference sequence). The V and J ends lost 8 bases and 4 bases, in that order; junction bases with no gene match: 1. CDR3 DNA sequence: TGTGCCAGCCGGGACAGGGGTAATGAAAAACTGTTTTTT. It encodes CASRDRGNEKLFF.

This chain connects TRBV11-2 to TRBJ2-1; D may match TRBD1 or TRBD2 (6 bases each). This CDR3 spans 15 amino acids. V was cut by 1 base and J by 4 bases, with 11 bases left in between. Per the germline V gene, CDR1 is SGHAT and CDR2 is FQNNGV. The CDR3 coding sequence is TGTGCCAGCAGCTTAGTGGGGGGCACATACAATGAGCAGTTCTTC. Translation: CASSLVGGTYNEQFF.

This sequence joins TRBV6-5 and TRBJ2-7, with TRBD1 as a possible D gene (5 bases). The CDR3 is 14 residues long. Germline CDR1 is MNHEY and CDR2 is SVGAGI. The V end lost 4 bases, the J end lost 3 bases, and 13 bases lay between the germline ends. As DNA, the CDR3 is TGTGCCAGCAGTTGGGCAGGGTCAGACTACGAGCAGTACTTC. Protein: CASSWAGSDYEQYF.

The chain recombines TRBV2 with TRBJ2-7; D may be TRBD1 or TRBD2 (5 bases each). The germline V gene encodes CDR1 SNHLY and CDR2 FYNNEI. Deletions cut 3 bases from V and 3 bases from J, with 12 bases between. The CDR3 spans 14 residues. In nucleotides, the CDR3 is TGTGCCAGCAGTGATCCCGGGACGGGCTACGAGCAGTACTTC. Translating it yields CASSDPGTGYEQYF.

Only one count was recorded for this clone. The V gene is TRBV19, the J gene TRBJ1-6; D unresolved. The CDR3 consists of 15 residues. Germline CDR1 reads LNHDA; CDR2 reads SQIVND (reference sequence). The ends were cut back, 7 bases at V and 7 bases at J, with 17 bases in the middle. The CDR3 is CASTEGRALNSPLHF. The CDR3 DNA reads TGTGCCAGTACCGAGGGTAGGGCCTTAAATTCACCCCTCCACTTT. The complete variable domain, with remaining parts taken from reference TRBV19 and TRBJ1-6, reads DGGITQSPKYLFRKEGQNVTLSCEQNLNHDAMYWYRQDPGQGLRLIYYSQIVNDFQKGDIAEGYSVSREKKESFPLTVTSAQKNPTAFYLCASTEGRALNSPLHFGNGTRLTVT.

The rearrangement uses TRBV4-1 and TRBJ2-1; TRBD1 agrees at 7 bases. Germline CDR1 MGHRA, CDR2 YSYEKL. This CDR3 is built from 17 residues. Germline trimming cut 6 bases from V and 3 bases from J; bases unmatched to any gene: 14. The CDR3 coding sequence is TGCGCCAGCAGACCGGGACAGCTCCACAAATACTACAATGAGCAGTTCTTC. Translating gives CASRPGQLHKYYNEQFF.

J is TRBJ2-1 and V is TRBV9, with D tentatively TRBD2 (6 bases). Trimming shortened V by 4 bases and J by 1 base, and 9 bases separated the two germline ends. Germline V gene sequence: CDR1 SGDLS, CDR2 YYNGEE. The CDR3 runs 14 residues. The CDR3 region is CASSFGGSYNEQFF. The CDR3 DNA reads TGTGCCAGCAGCTTCGGGGGATCCTACAATGAGCAGTTCTTC.

The genes are TRBV19 and TRBJ2-7, with 8 bases lining up with TRBD1. With V trimmed by 5 bases and J by 0 bases, 9 bases remained unmatched. The length of the CDR3 is 16 residues. The germline V gene has CDR1 LNHDA and CDR2 SQIVND (reference sequence). The CDR3 DNA reads as TGTGCCAGTAGTGTCCGAGGAGGGACAGGCTCCTACGAGCAGTACTTC. Protein product: CASSVRGGTGSYEQYF.

The chain is built from TRBV29-1 and TRBJ1-4, with D possibly TRBD1 on 5 matching bases. The CDR3 runs 13 residues. Germline-derived CDR1 and CDR2 are SQVTM and ANQGSEA. V was clipped by 2 bases and J by 7 bases, with 11 bases between them. The CDR3 nucleotides are TGCAGCGTTGAAACTCAGGGAGGTGAAAAACTGTTTTTT. Residues: CSVETQGGEKLFF.